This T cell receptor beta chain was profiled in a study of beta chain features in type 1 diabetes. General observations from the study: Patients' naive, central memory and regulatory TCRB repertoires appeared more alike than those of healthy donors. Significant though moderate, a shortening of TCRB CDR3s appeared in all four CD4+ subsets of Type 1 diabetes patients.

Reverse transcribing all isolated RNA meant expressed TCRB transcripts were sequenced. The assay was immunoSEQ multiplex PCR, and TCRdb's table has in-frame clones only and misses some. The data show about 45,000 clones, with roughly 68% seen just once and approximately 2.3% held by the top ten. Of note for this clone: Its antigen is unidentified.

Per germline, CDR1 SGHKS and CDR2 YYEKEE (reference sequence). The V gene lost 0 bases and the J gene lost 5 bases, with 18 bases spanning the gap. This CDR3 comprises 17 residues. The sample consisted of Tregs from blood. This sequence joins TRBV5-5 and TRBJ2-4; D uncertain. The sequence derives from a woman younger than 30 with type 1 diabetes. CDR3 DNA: TGTGCCAGCAGCTTGGGCCCACAGAGCTTGGGCCAAAACATTCAGTACTTC. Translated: CASSLGPQSLGQNIQYF.